This T cell receptor beta chain derives from a study of blood T cell repertoires in COVID-19. The wider study: From T cells, B-cell-depleted T cells, or PBMCs came the material, which was cDNA or gDNA.

The table came from immunoSEQ multiplex PCR; TCRdb's copy has only in-frame clones and leaves some out. This sample yields 190,000 or so clones, of which roughly 89% are seen a single time; 0.88% belongs to the top ten. Germline V lookup: CDR1 SGHTA, CDR2 FQGNSA. The CDR3 runs 15 residues. V was clipped by 6 bases and J by 10 bases; unmatched bases: 10. The sample taken for sequencing was peripheral blood. V gene TRBV7-2 combines with J gene TRBJ1-6; TRBD1 agrees at 9 bases. This receptor was identified in a woman under 30 who had recovered from COVID-19. The CDR3 spells CASSPLGQGRSPLHF. DNA of the CDR3: TGTGCCAGCAGTCCCTTGGGACAGGGTCGATCACCCCTCCACTTT.